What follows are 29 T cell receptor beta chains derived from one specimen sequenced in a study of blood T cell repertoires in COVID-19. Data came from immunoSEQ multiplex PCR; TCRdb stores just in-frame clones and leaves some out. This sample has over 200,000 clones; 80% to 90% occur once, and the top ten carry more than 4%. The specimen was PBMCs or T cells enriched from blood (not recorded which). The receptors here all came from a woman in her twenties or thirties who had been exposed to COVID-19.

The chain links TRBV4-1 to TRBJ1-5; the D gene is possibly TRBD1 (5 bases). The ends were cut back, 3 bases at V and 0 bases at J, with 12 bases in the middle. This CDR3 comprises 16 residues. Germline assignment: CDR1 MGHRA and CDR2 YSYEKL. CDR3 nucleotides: TGCGCCAGCAGCCAGGGGCAGGGTCCTAGCAATCAGCCCCAGCATTTT. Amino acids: CASSQGQGPSNQPQHF.

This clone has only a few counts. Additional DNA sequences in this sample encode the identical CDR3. CDR3 amino acids: CASSQGGAGNTIYF. The CDR3 coding sequence is TGTGCCAGCAGCCAAGGGGGGGCTGGAAACACCATATATTTT. The chain recombines TRBV3-1 (or the pseudogene TRBV3-2) with TRBJ1-3; D is possibly TRBD1 (5 bases). The V and J ends lost 1 base and 2 bases respectively, with 6 bases between them. Germline lookup yields CDR1 LGHDT and CDR2 YNNKEL (reference sequence). CDR3 length: 14 amino acids.

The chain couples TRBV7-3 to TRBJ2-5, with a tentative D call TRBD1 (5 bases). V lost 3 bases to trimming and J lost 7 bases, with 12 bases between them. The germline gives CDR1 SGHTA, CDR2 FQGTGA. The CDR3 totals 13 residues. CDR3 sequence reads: CASSFDRTGTQYF. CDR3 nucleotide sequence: TGTGCCAGCAGCTTTGACAGAACGGGGACCCAGTACTTC.

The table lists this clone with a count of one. CDR3 bases: TGTGCCAGCAGTGAATCCGTCGGAAACACCATATATTTT. Protein: CASSESVGNTIYF. J is TRBJ1-3 and V is TRBV6-1; D gene ambiguous. CDR1 MNHNS and CDR2 SASEGT come from the germline V gene. V lost 2 bases to trimming and J lost 4 bases, with 6 bases between them. The CDR3 extends over 13 amino acids.

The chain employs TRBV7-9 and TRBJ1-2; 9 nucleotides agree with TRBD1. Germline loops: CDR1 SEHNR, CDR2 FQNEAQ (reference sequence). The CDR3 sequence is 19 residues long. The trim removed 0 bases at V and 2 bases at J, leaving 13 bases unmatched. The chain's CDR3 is CASSLAQITTGTGNYGYTF. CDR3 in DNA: TGTGCCAGCAGCTTAGCGCAGATAACCACAGGGACAGGGAACTATGGCTACACCTTC. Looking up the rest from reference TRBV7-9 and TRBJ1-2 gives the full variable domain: DTGVSQNPRHKITKRGQNVTFRCDPISEHNRLYWYRQTLGQGPEFLTYFQNEAQLEKSRLLSDRFSAERPKGSFSTLEIQRTEQGDSAMYLCASSLAQITTGTGNYGYTFGSGTRLTVV.

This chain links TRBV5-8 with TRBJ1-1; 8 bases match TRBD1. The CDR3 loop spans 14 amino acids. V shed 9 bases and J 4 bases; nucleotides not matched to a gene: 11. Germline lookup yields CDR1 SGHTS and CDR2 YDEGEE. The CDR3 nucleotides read TGTGCCACCAACCGGGGACAGGAGACCACTGAAGCTTTCTTT. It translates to CATNRGQETTEAFF.

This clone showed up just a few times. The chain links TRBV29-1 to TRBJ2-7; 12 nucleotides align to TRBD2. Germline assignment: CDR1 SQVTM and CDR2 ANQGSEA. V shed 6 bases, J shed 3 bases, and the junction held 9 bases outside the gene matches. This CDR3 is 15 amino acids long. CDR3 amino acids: CSVERSTSGGYEQYF. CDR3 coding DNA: TGCAGCGTCGAACGTTCGACTAGCGGGGGCTACGAGCAGTACTTC.

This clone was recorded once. Here the CDR3 reads CASSRGTSGLGTDTQYF. CDR3 coding DNA: TGTGCCAGTAGTAGGGGGACTAGCGGACTGGGGACAGATACGCAGTATTTT. The chain couples TRBV19 to TRBJ2-3; TRBD2 matches 11 bases. Germline lookup yields CDR1 LNHDA and CDR2 SQIVND (reference sequence). The CDR3 consists of 17 residues. V lost 4 bases and J lost 3; bases outside the gene matches: 9.

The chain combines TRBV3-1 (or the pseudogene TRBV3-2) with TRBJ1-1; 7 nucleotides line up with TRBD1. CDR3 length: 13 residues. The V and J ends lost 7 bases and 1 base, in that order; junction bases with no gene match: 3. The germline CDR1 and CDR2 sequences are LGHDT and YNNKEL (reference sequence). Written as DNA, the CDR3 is TGTGCCAGCAACAACAGGGGGAACACTGAAGCTTTCTTT. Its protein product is CASNNRGNTEAFF.

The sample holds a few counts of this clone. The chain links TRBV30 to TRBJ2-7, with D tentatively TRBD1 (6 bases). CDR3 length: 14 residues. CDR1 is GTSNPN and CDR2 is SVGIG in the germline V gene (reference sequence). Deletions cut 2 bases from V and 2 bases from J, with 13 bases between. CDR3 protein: CAWSRGTATYEQYF. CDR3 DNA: TGTGCCTGGAGTAGGGGGACGGCTACCTACGAGCAGTACTTC.

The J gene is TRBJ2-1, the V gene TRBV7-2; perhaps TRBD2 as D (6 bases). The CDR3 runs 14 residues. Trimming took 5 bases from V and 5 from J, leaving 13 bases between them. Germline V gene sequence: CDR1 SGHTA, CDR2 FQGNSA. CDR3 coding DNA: TGTGCCAGCAGCCCGGGACTTGCCGACAATGAGCAGTTCTTC. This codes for CASSPGLADNEQFF.

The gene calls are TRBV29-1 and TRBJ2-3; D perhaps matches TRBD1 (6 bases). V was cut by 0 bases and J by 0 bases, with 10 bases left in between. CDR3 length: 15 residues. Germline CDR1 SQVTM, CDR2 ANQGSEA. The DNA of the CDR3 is TGCAGCGTTGAAGAACAGGGATCTAGCACAGATACGCAGTATTTT. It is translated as CSVEEQGSSTDTQYF.

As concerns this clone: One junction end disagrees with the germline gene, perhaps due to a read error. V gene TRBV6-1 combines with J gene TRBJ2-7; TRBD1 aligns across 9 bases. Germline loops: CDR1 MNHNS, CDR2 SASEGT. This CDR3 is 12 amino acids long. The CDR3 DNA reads TGTGCCAGCAGTGACATTACGGGACAGGGAGACTTC. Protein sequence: CASSDITGQGDF.

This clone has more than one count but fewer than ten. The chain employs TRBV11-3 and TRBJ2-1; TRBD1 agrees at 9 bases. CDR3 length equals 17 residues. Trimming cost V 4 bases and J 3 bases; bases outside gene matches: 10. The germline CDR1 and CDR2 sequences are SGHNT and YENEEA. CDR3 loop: CASSSPVGTGFYNEQFF. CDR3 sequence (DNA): TGTGCCAGCAGCTCCCCCGTCGGGACAGGGTTCTACAATGAGCAGTTCTTC.

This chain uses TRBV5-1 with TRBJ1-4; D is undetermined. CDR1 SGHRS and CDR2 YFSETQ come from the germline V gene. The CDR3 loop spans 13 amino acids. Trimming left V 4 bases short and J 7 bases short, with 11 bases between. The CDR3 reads CASSQRIGEKLFF. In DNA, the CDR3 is TGCGCCAGCAGCCAGCGGATTGGTGAAAAACTGTTTTTT.

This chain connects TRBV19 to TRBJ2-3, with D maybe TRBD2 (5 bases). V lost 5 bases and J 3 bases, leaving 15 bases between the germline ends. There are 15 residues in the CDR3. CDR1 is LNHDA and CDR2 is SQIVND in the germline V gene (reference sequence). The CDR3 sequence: CASSSLSGTTDTQYF. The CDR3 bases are TGTGCCAGTAGTTCCCTATCGGGAACTACAGATACGCAGTATTTT.

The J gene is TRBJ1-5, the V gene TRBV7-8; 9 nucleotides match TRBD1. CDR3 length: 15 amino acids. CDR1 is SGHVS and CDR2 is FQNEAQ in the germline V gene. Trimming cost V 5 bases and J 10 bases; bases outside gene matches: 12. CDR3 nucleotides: TGTGCCAGCAGCGACATGGGGACAGGGATTTCCCCCCAGCATTTT. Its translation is CASSDMGTGISPQHF. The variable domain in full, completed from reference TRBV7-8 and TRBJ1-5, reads GAGVSQSPRYKVAKRGQDVALRCDPISGHVSLFWYQQALGQGPEFLTYFQNEAQLDKSGLPSDRFFAERPEGSVSTLKIQRTQQEDSAVYLCASSDMGTGISPQHFGDGTRLSIL.

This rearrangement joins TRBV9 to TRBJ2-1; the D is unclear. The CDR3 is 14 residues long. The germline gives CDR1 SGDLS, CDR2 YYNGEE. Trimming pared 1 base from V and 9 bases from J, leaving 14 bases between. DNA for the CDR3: TGTGCCAGCAGCGTAAGTTCTCGATGGAGTGAGCAGTTCTTC. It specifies CASSVSSRWSEQFF.

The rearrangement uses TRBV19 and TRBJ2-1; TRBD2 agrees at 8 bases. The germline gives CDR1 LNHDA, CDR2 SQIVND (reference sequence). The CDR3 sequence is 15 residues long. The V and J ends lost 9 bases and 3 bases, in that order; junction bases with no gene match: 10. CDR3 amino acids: CASNPYSGDYNEQFF. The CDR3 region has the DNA TGTGCCAGCAACCCCTATAGCGGGGACTACAATGAGCAGTTCTTC.

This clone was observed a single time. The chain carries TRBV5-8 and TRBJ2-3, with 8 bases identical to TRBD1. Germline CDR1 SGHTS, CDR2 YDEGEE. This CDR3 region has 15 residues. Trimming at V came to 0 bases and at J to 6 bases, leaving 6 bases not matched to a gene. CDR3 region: CASSLAGQAGDTQYF. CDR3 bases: TGTGCCAGCAGCTTGGCGGGACAGGCGGGGGATACGCAGTATTTT.

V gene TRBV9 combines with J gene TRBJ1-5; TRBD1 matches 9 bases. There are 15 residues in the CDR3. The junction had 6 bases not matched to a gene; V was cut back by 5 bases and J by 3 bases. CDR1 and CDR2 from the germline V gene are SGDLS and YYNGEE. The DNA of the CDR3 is TGTGCCAGCAGTAGTACAGGGGGCCTCAATCAGCCCCAGCATTTT. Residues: CASSSTGGLNQPQHF.

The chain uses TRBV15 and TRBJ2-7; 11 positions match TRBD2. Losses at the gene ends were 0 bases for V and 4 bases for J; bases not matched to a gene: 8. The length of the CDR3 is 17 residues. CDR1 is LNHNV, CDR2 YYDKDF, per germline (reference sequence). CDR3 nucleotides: TGTGCCACCAGCAGAGATTTGCCTAGCGGGGGGTATTACGAGCAGTACTTC. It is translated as CATSRDLPSGGYYEQYF.

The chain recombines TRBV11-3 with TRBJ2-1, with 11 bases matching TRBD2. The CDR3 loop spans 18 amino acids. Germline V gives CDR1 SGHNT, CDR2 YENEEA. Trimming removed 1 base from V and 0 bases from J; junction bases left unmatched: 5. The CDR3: CASSLGGLAASSYNEQFF. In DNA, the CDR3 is TGTGCCAGCAGCTTAGGGGGACTAGCGGCCTCCTCCTACAATGAGCAGTTCTTC.

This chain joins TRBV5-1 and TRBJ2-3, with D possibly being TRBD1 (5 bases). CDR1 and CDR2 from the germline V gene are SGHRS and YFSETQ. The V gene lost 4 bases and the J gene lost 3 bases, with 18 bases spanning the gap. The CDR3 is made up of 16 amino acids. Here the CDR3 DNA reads TGCGCCAGCAGCCCCCAGGCTGTTCAGGGTACAGATACGCAGTATTTT. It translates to CASSPQAVQGTDTQYF.

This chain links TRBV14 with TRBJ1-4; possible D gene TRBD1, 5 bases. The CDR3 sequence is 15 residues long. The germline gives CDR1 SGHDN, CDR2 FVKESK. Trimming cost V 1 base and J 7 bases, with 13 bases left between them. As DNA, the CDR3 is TGTGCCAGCAGCCAAGCTCAGGGAAGAACTGAAAAACTGTTTTTT. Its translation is CASSQAQGRTEKLFF.

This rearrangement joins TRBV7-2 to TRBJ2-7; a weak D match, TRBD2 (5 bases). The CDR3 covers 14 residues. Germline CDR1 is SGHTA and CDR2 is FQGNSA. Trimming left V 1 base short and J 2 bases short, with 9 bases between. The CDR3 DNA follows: TGTGCCAGCAGCTTAGGGACGGGAACCTACGAGCAGTACTTC. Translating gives CASSLGTGTYEQYF.

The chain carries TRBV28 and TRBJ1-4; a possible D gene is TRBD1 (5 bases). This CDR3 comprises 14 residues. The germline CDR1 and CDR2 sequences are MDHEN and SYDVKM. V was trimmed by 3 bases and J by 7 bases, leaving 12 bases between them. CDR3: CASSLGGMGEKLFF. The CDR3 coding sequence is TGTGCCAGCAGTTTGGGGGGGATGGGTGAAAAACTGTTTTTT.

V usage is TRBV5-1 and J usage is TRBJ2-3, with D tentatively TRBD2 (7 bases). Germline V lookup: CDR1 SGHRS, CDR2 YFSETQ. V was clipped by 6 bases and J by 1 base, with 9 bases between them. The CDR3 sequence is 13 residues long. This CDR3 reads CASKGGGTDTQYF. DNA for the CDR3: TGCGCCAGCAAGGGGGGGGGCACAGATACGCAGTATTTT.

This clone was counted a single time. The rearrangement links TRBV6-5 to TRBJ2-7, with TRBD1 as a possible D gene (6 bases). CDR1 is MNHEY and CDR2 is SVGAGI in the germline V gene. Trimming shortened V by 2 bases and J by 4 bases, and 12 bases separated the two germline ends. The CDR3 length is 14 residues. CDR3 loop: CASSYGAGVYEQYF. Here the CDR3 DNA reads TGTGCCAGCAGTTACGGGGCAGGGGTATACGAGCAGTACTTC.